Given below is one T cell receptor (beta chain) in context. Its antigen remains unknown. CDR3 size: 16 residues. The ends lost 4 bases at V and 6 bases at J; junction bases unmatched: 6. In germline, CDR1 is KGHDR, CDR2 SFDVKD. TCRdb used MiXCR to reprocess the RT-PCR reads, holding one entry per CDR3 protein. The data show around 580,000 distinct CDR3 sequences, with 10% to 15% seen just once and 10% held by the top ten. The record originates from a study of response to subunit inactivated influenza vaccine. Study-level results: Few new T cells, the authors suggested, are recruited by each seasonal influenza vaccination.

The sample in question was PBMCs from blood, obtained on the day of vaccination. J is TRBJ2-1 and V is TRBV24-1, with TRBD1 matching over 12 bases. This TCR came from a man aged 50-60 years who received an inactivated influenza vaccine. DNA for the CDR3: TGTGCCACCAGTGAGCCGGGACAGGGGGCGGGCAATGAGCAGTTCTTC. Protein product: CATSEPGQGAGNEQFF.